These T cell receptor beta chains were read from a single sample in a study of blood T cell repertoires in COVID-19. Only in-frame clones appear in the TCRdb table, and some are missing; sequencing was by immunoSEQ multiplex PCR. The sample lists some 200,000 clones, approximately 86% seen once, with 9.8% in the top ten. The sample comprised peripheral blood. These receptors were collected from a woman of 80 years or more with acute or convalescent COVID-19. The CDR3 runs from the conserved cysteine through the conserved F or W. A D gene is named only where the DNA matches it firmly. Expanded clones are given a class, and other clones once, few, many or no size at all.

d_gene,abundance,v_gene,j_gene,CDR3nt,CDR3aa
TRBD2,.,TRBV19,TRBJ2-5,TGTGCCAGTAGTATCGGGCTAGCGGGAGCGGGAGAGACCCAGTACTTC,CASSIGLAGAGETQYF
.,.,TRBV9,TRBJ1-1,TGTGCCAGCAGCGTAAACCCAGGATGGGCTGAAGCTTTCTTT,CASSVNPGWAEAFF
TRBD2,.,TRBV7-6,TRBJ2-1,TGTGCCAGCAGCTTACGGCTAGCGGGCCCCATTCTCAATGAGCAGTTCTTC,CASSLRLAGPILNEQFF
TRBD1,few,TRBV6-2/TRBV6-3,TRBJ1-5,TGTGCCAGCAGCGGGACAGGGGGCGTTCAGCCCCAGCATTTT,CASSGTGGVQPQHF
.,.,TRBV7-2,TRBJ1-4,TGTGCCAGCAGCTTAGGGGGGGGCGCGATTGAAAAACTGTTTTTT,CASSLGGGAIEKLFF
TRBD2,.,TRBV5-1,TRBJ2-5,TGCGCCAGCAGCTCTGGGGCGGGGGACGAGACCCAGTACTTC,CASSSGAGDETQYF
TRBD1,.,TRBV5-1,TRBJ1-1,TGCGCCAGCAGCTTGGAAGGGACAGGGGCCCACCGGGGAGCTTTCTTT,CASSLEGTGAHRGAFF
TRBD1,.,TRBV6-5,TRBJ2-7,TGTGCCAGCAGATACGGAGGGACAGGGACGTACGAGCAGTACTTC,CASRYGGTGTYEQYF
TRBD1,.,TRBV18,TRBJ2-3,TGTGCCAGCTCACTCGGACAGGGTCCAAATACGCAGTATTTT,CASSLGQGPNTQYF
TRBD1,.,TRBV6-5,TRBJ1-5,TGTGCCAGCAGAAACACAGGGGGGGGTCAGCCCCAGCATTTT,CASRNTGGGQPQHF
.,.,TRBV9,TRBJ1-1,TGTGCCAGCAGCGTAGACGGTCCGAACACTGAAGCTTTCTTT,CASSVDGPNTEAFF
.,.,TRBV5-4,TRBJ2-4,TGTGCCAGCAGCTCAAACCAGGGAAACATTCAGTACTTC,CASSSNQGNIQYF
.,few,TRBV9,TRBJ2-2,TGTGCCAGCAGCGTAGGGCAGGAGAACACCGGGGAGCTGTTTTTT,CASSVGQENTGELFF
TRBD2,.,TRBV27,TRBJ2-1,TGTGCCAGCAGTTCCACCTGGACTAGCTCAAATGAGCAGTTCTTC,CASSSTWTSSNEQFF
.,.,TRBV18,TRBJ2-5,TGTGCCAGCTCATCGGACCAAGAGACCCAGTACTTC,CASSSDQETQYF
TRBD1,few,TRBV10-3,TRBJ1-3,TGTGCCATCAGCCAGGGGGCCTCTGGAAACACCATATATTTT,CAISQGASGNTIYF